Presented here are 31 T cell receptor beta chains from one specimen sequenced in a study of CD8+CD57+ T cells in acquired aplastic anemia. Before being chosen for sequencing, patients had shown CD8+CD57+ cell expansion by flow cytometry. Researchers used genomic DNA as the template to profile TCR beta VDJ and CDR3. TCRdb used MiXCR to reprocess the reads, holding one entry per CDR3 protein. Found here are some 170,000 distinct CDR3 sequences, around 60% of them singletons; the top ten hold roughly 43%. Material: sorted CD4+, CD8+, or CD8+CD57+ T cells (not recorded which) from PBMCs. The receptor set was obtained from a human donor with aplastic anemia.

The gene calls are TRBV19 and TRBJ2-3; TRBD1 agrees at 9 bases. With 1 base clipped from V and 3 bases from J, the junction kept 5 bases outside the gene matches. This CDR3 is 16 amino acids long. Germline V CDR1 and CDR2: LNHDA, SQIVND (reference sequence). CDR3 in DNA: TGTGCCAGTAGTATAGGAGGGGGACAGGGAACAGATACGCAGTATTTT. Translated: CASSIGGGQGTDTQYF. Combining the CDR3 with reference TRBV19 and TRBJ2-3 gives the whole variable domain DGGITQSPKYLFRKEGQNVTLSCEQNLNHDAMYWYRQDPGQGLRLIYYSQIVNDFQKGDIAEGYSVSREKKESFPLTVTSAQKNPTAFYLCASSIGGGQGTDTQYFGPGTRLTVL.

This chain uses TRBV19 with TRBJ1-1; perhaps TRBD1 as D (6 bases). The CDR3 totals 15 residues. CDR1 and CDR2 from the germline V gene are LNHDA and SQIVND (reference sequence). V lost 1 base, J lost 5 bases, and 14 bases lay in between. The CDR3 reads CASSIVGGGRTEAFF. In DNA form, the CDR3 reads TGTGCCAGTAGTATAGTAGGGGGAGGGAGGACTGAAGCTTTCTTT.

This clonotype was counted at least ten times. V and J are TRBV4-1 and TRBJ2-7; D is unresolved. The ends were cut back, 0 bases at V and 5 bases at J, with 11 bases in the middle. CDR3 size: 14 residues. The germline V gene has CDR1 MGHRA and CDR2 YSYEKL. As DNA, the CDR3 is TGCGCCAGCAGCCAAGATAGCCGTTATCACGAGCAGTACTTC. Translating it yields CASSQDSRYHEQYF.

The chain carries TRBV5-1 and TRBJ2-5; TRBD2 matches at 9 bases. Germline V lookup: CDR1 SGHRS, CDR2 YFSETQ. Trimming at V came to 1 base and at J to 5 bases, leaving 6 bases not matched to a gene. The CDR3 is made up of 15 amino acids. The CDR3 loop reads CASSLYGLASETQYF. As DNA, the CDR3 is TGCGCCAGCAGCTTGTACGGACTAGCGTCGGAGACCCAGTACTTC.

This clonotype was counted only a few times. The J gene is TRBJ2-7, the V gene TRBV10-3; no clear D gene. The end of the DNA fits TRBJ2-5 better, so the J call may be wrong. CDR3 size: 12 residues. CDR1 and CDR2 from the germline V gene are ENHRY and SYGVKD. The CDR3 is CAISEVAETQYF. The CDR3 nucleotides read TGTGCCATCAGTGAGGTCGCAGAGACCCAGTACTTC.

The chain carries TRBV7-2 and TRBJ2-1; D is possibly TRBD2 (6 bases). The germline gives CDR1 SGHTA, CDR2 FQGNSA. V was shortened by 4 bases and J by 7 bases, with 20 bases between the two germline ends. This CDR3 region has 16 residues. The DNA for the CDR3 is TGTGCCAGCAGCTCCCTGGGGGGTGATCTTTGGAATGAGCAGTTCTTC. This gives the protein CASSSLGGDLWNEQFF.

This chain joins TRBV7-9 and TRBJ2-1; D might be TRBD2 (5 bases). Trimming pared 4 bases from V and 10 bases from J, leaving 14 bases between. The CDR3 spans 13 residues. Germline V gene sequence: CDR1 SEHNR, CDR2 FQNEAQ (reference sequence). The CDR3 here is CASSSRWTGEQFF. CDR3 coding DNA: TGTGCCAGCAGCTCCCGATGGACGGGAGAGCAGTTCTTC.

The chain combines TRBV9 with TRBJ2-3; either TRBD1 or TRBD2 may supply D (6 bases each). The CDR3 consists of 16 residues. Germline V gene data show CDR1 as SGDLS and CDR2 as YYNGEE. Trimming stripped 3 bases from V and 1 base from J, with 15 bases between. Here the CDR3 reads CASSASTGGGTDTQYF. CDR3 bases: TGTGCCAGCAGCGCCTCGACAGGAGGGGGCACAGATACGCAGTATTTT. The whole variable domain, filled in from reference TRBV9 and TRBJ2-3, reads DSGVTQTPKHLITATGQRVTLRCSPRSGDLSVYWYQQSLDQGLQFLIQYYNGEERAKGNILERFSAQQFPDLHSELNLSSLELGDSALYFCASSASTGGGTDTQYFGPGTRLTVL.

This chain joins TRBV10-2 and TRBJ1-2; tentative D call: TRBD1 (6 bases). V lost 4 bases to trimming and J lost 3 bases, with 9 bases between them. The CDR3 loop spans 13 amino acids. Germline V gives CDR1 WSHSY, CDR2 SAAADI. This chain's CDR3 is CASSVGQYYGYTF. CDR3 coding DNA: TGCGCCAGCAGTGTAGGACAGTACTATGGCTACACCTTC.

This clonotype was seen only once. The chain couples TRBV2 to TRBJ2-5, with D possibly being TRBD2 (5 bases). The germline CDR1 and CDR2 sequences are SNHLY and FYNNEI. The ends were cut back, 1 base at V and 5 bases at J, with 8 bases in the middle. This CDR3 spans 13 amino acids. In nucleotides, the CDR3 is TGTGCCAGCAGTGAAGACAGAGGGGAGACCCAGTACTTC. This codes for CASSEDRGETQYF. Filled out from reference TRBV2 and TRBJ2-5, the complete variable domain reads EPEVTQTPSHQVTQMGQEVILRCVPISNHLYFYWYRQILGQKVEFLVSFYNNEISEKSEIFDDQFSVERPDGSNFTLKIRSTKLEDSAMYFCASSEDRGETQYFGPGTRLLVL.

Only a few counts were recorded for this clonotype. The rearrangement joins TRBV5-4 to TRBJ2-7, with D possibly TRBD1 on 6 matching bases. Germline V gene data show CDR1 as SGHNT and CDR2 as YYREEE (reference sequence). V lost 0 bases and J lost 2, with 9 bases in between. The CDR3 is 14 amino acids. CDR3 nucleotide sequence: TGTGCCAGCAGCTTGGGGGACACAGCCTACGAGCAGTACTTC. Encoded protein: CASSLGDTAYEQYF.

The chain is built from TRBV19 and TRBJ2-7, with D hard to call. The CDR3 spans 13 residues. Germline CDR1 LNHDA, CDR2 SQIVND (reference sequence). V lost 3 bases and J 2 bases, leaving 8 bases between the germline ends. The CDR3 loop reads CASSMGGAYEQYF. CDR3 DNA: TGTGCCAGTAGTATGGGTGGGGCCTACGAGCAGTACTTC.

The chain recombines TRBV5-4 with TRBJ2-5; D possibly corresponds to TRBD1 (5 bases). V was clipped by 5 bases and J by 3 bases, with 11 bases between them. Per the germline V gene, CDR1 is SGHNT and CDR2 is YYREEE (reference sequence). The CDR3 contains 13 residues. CDR3 amino acids: CASRGRSEETQYF. The CDR3 nucleotides are TGTGCCAGCAGGGGGCGCTCCGAAGAGACCCAGTACTTC.

The CDR3 DNA is TGTGCCACCAGTGAGACAGGGGGCTACGAGCAGTACTTC. This sequence encodes CATSETGGYEQYF. The V call is TRBV24-1, the J call TRBJ2-7; 9 positions match TRBD1. Looked up from germline, CDR1 is KGHDR and CDR2 is SFDVKD. V dropped 4 bases and J dropped 3; count of bases not matched to a gene: 0. The CDR3 has 13 residues.

The V call is TRBV10-3, the J call TRBJ1-3; no reliable D call. V shed 10 bases and J shed 4 bases, with 17 bases lying between them. The CDR3 contains 14 residues. Per the germline V gene, CDR1 is ENHRY and CDR2 is SYGVKD. The CDR3 protein is CATFVGVAGNTIYF. The DNA of the CDR3 is TGTGCCACCTTCGTCGGGGTCGCCGGAAACACCATATATTTT.

This chain links TRBV2 with TRBJ2-1; 10 bases fit TRBD2. The CDR3 has 15 amino acids. Looked up from germline, CDR1 is SNHLY and CDR2 is FYNNEI. The V and J ends lost 4 bases and 2 bases, in that order; junction bases with no gene match: 2. The CDR3 reads CASSGTSGTYNEQFF. The CDR3 DNA is TGTGCCAGCAGTGGGACTAGCGGCACCTACAATGAGCAGTTCTTC.

The rearrangement links TRBV10-1 to TRBJ1-6; D may be TRBD1 (5 bases). Trimming shortened V by 10 bases and J by 7 bases, and 11 bases separated the two germline ends. The CDR3 covers 12 residues. Germline loops: CDR1 WNHNN, CDR2 SYGVQD (reference sequence). This CDR3 is CATLRDNSPLHF. In nucleotides, the CDR3 is TGCGCCACACTCCGGGACAATTCACCCCTCCACTTT.

This chain connects TRBV7-6 to TRBJ2-3, with D unresolved. Germline V gene sequence: CDR1 SGHVS, CDR2 FNYEAQ. CDR3 size: 13 residues. The V end was cut by 4 bases, the J end by 7 bases, with 12 bases between. The CDR3 DNA sequence: TGTGCCAGCAGCTCCCAAAGTACTTATACGCAGTATTTT. Translating gives CASSSQSTYTQYF.

This clonotype was seen ten or more times. The chain carries TRBV29-1 and TRBJ2-7; 8 bases align to TRBD1. Losses at the gene ends were 6 bases for V and 4 bases for J; bases not matched to a gene: 8. CDR3 length: 13 amino acids. The germline V gene has CDR1 SQVTM and CDR2 ANQGSEA. CDR3 in amino acids: CSVRTGQTYEQYF. In DNA, the CDR3 is TGCAGCGTCAGGACAGGGCAAACTTACGAGCAGTACTTC.

The chain has TRBV6-1 and TRBJ2-7, with a possible D match to TRBD2 (5 bases). The germline gives CDR1 MNHNS, CDR2 SASEGT. The V and J ends lost 8 bases and 3 bases respectively, with 14 bases between them. CDR3 length equals 13 residues. DNA of the CDR3: TGTGCCAGCCTAACGGACTTGAACTACGAGCAGTACTTC. Encoded protein: CASLTDLNYEQYF.

This clonotype has only a few counts. V gene TRBV20-1 combines with J gene TRBJ2-7; weak D call: TRBD1 (5 bases). The CDR3 consists of 13 residues. V dropped 2 bases and J dropped 1 base, with 9 bases sitting between them. The V gene's germline CDR1 is DFQATT and CDR2 SNEGSKA (reference sequence). The CDR3 reads CSARRAGSYEQYF. CDR3 DNA sequence: TGCAGTGCTAGAAGGGCAGGGTCCTACGAGCAGTACTTC.

This clonotype appeared a few times. The CDR3 nucleotides are TGTGCCAGCAGCCAATGGTCTAGGGAGGGGGACACAGATACGCAGTATTTT. Translation: CASSQWSREGDTDTQYF. J is TRBJ2-3 and V is TRBV3-1, with D possibly matching TRBD2 (7 bases). With 2 bases removed from V and 2 bases from J, the gap between germline ends came to 17 bases. CDR1 and CDR2 (germline): LGHDT, YNNKEL (reference sequence). The CDR3 extends over 17 amino acids.

This clonotype was seen many times. The chain recombines TRBV2 with TRBJ1-1; D possibly corresponds to TRBD1 (5 bases). Trimming took off 1 base at V and 3 bases at J, with 9 bases between the two ends. The CDR3 extends over 14 amino acids. Germline assignment: CDR1 SNHLY and CDR2 FYNNEI. The CDR3 DNA sequence: TGTGCCAGCAGTGAAGAGGGACTGTACACTGAAGCTTTCTTT. Translation gives CASSEEGLYTEAFF.

As regards this clonotype: At one end, the junction sequence differs from germline, possibly due to a read error. The chain recombines TRBV4-3 with TRBJ1-2; the D gene is possibly TRBD1 (5 bases). This CDR3 region has 14 residues. Looked up from germline, CDR1 is LGHNA and CDR2 is YSLEER. CDR3 sequence reads: CASSQDWGGWGCTF. In nucleotides, the CDR3 is TGCGCCAGCAGCCAAGATTGGGGAGGGTGGGGCTGCACCTTC.

The rearrangement uses TRBV5-6 and TRBJ1-1, with D hard to call. The CDR3 has 13 amino acids. Between the trimmed V and J ends, which lost 0 bases and 6 bases, there was a span of 9 bases. CDR1 and CDR2 from the germline V gene are SGHDT and YYEEEE. The CDR3 here is CASSLEPDSEAFF. The CDR3 region has the DNA TGTGCCAGCAGCTTGGAACCGGATTCTGAAGCTTTCTTT.

The table lists this clonotype with many counts. The chain has TRBV19 and TRBJ1-4, with D possibly TRBD1 on 6 matching bases. V lost 4 bases, J lost 4 bases, and 16 bases lay in between. The CDR3 is 16 residues long. Germline V gene data show CDR1 as LNHDA and CDR2 as SQIVND (reference sequence). The CDR3 nucleotides are TGTGCCAGTAGTACCCCGGGCAGGGGTTATAATGAAAAACTGTTTTTT. Translated: CASSTPGRGYNEKLFF.

The chain links TRBV29-1 to TRBJ1-2, with 11 bases fitting TRBD1. V gave up 4 bases and J gave up 3 bases; unmatched junction bases: 4. CDR3 size: 14 residues. Germline CDR1 is SQVTM and CDR2 is ANQGSEA. The CDR3 here is CSVGGGQGDYGYTF. For the CDR3, the DNA is TGCAGCGTTGGGGGGGGACAGGGGGACTATGGCTACACCTTC.

The sample holds many counts of this clonotype. The chain combines TRBV2 with TRBJ1-1; no clear D gene. The V gene lost 6 bases and the J gene lost 5 bases, with 13 bases spanning the gap. CDR1 SNHLY and CDR2 FYNNEI come from the germline V gene. There are 13 residues in the CDR3. The CDR3 nucleotides read TGTGCCAGCAGGGGATCGGACGGTACTGAAGCTTTCTTT. It yields the protein CASRGSDGTEAFF.

This clonotype was seen only a few times. This chain links TRBV6-1 with TRBJ2-2; 8 bases agree with TRBD2. The V and J ends lost 7 bases and 1 base, in that order; junction bases with no gene match: 5. This CDR3 is 15 amino acids long. From germline, CDR1 is MNHNS and CDR2 SASEGT. CDR3 in amino acids: CASTPAGGNTGELFF. As DNA, the CDR3 is TGTGCCAGCACCCCCGCGGGGGGGAACACCGGGGAGCTGTTTTTT.

This chain connects TRBV7-3 to TRBJ2-7; 8 bases fit TRBD2. The junction had 11 bases not matched to a gene; V was cut back by 2 bases and J by 5 bases. The CDR3 contains 16 residues. The germline gives CDR1 SGHTA, CDR2 FQGTGA. CDR3 protein: CASSLEGGRGGDEQYF. The CDR3 DNA reads as TGTGCCAGCAGCTTAGAGGGGGGCCGGGGGGGTGACGAGCAGTACTTC.

This clonotype was seen more than once but under ten times. V usage is TRBV7-8 and J usage is TRBJ2-2; D is perhaps TRBD2 (5 bases). The CDR3 has 16 amino acids. The germline CDR1 and CDR2 sequences are SGHVS and FQNEAQ. Trimming removed 7 bases at V and 4 bases at J, with 19 bases between. The CDR3 loop is CASNPVGGLGTGELFF. CDR3 coding DNA: TGTGCCAGCAACCCCGTAGGCGGGCTTGGCACCGGGGAGCTGTTTTTT.